The entry below describes one T cell receptor beta chain. Its antigen is still unknown. The input lacks base qualities; no much larger clone sits a single base away. Genomic DNA was used as template for profiling of TCR beta VDJ combinations and CDR3 sequences. TCR repertoire sequencing was run on an Illumina HiSeq 2000. As for the authors' bioinformatics: Repertoire assessment relied on Simpson's diversity index, CDR3 size and DJ length profiles, and TRBV/TRBJ rearrangement plots. The immunodominant clone was defined as the most abundant DNA sequence in deep sequencing data. CDR3 amino acid sequences were checked for sharing between subjects and were compared against published repertoires and the VDJdb database. The public reads were reanalyzed by TCRdb: fastp trimming at Q25, MiXCR alignment, in-frame beta chains only. A single entry per CDR3 protein holds the most common genes and DNA from its merged rows. These V and J calls derive from TCRdb rather than the authors' analysis. This sample gives under 200,000 distinct CDR3 sequences in total; under 55% of them show up just once. Approximately 9.7% of the sample is held by the ten biggest clonotypes.

From cysteine to phenylalanine, the CDR3 is 13 amino acids long. Only CDR3 DNA is held: 39 bases, read in frame from base 1. Looking up the germline V gene yields CDR1 SNHLY and CDR2 FYNNEI. Cut back by 4 bases and 2 bases, the V and J ends lie 9 bases apart. This entry comes from a study of CD8+CD57+ T cells in acquired aplastic anemia (dated by TCRdb to 2017 to 2018). About the investigation overall: A mean of approximately 3 ug of DNA, ranging from roughly 0.19 to 27.4 ug, was extracted from sorted CD4+ and CD8+ cells. A CD8+CD57+ expansion meant a frequency higher than the mean frequency seen in healthy subjects.

The patients picked for sequencing were ones in whom flow cytometry had shown an expansion of CD8+CD57+ cells. Every patient had severe acquired aplastic anemia, diagnosed using the International Study of Aplastic Anemia and Agranulocytosis and Camitta criteria. No patient had received any therapy when blood was sampled. The study deep-sequenced TCR repertoires of sorted CD4+ and CD8+ blood T cells from severe aplastic anemia patients and healthy subjects. Patients were enrolled under clinicaltrials.gov protocols 00001620, 01623167, 00001397, 00071045, 00081523 and 00961064 in the USA. Ficoll-Paque density gradient centrifugation was used to isolate peripheral blood mononuclear cells. Before DNA extraction, CD4+ and CD8+ T cells were sorted by FACS or by magnetic beads. The full study reports these points: Between patients and healthy controls, no significant difference in CD8+ Simpson's diversity was found (P=0.060). Roughly 29 CD8+ CDR3 sequences were found in both patients and controls but appeared to be highly expressed in patients and within the immunodominant clones of the patients.

The chain is assembled from TRBV2 and TRBJ2-7; the D gene is perhaps TRBD2, from 6 matching bases. The receptor was isolated from a human donor with aplastic anemia. The sequencing input was sorted CD4+, CD8+, or CD8+CD57+ T cells (not recorded which) from PBMCs. The CDR3 protein is CASSVPGAYEQYF. The DNA sequence reads TGTGCCAGCAGTGTACCGGGAGCCTACGAGCAGTACTTC.